The 23 T cell receptor beta chains reported below all come from one sample, sequenced in a study of OX40 agonist ivuxolimab in advanced cancers. Clones were sequenced by immunoSEQ multiplex PCR, and TCRdb holds only the in-frame ones, with some missing. The sample records roughly 56,000 clones, roughly 80% being singletons. The sequencing here drew on CD4+ or CD8+ T cells sorted from blood, taken in a trial of the OX40 agonist ivuxolimab. All receptors come from an adult with an advanced solid tumor such as melanoma, head and neck, liver or kidney cancer.

The chain combines TRBV4-3 with TRBJ1-4; D is possibly TRBD1 (6 bases). The length of the CDR3 is 14 residues. V was cut by 4 bases and J by 2 bases, with 8 bases left in between. Germline values: CDR1 LGHNA, CDR2 YSLEER. The CDR3 nucleotides read TGCGCCAGCAGCCCAGACAGGACTAATGAAAAACTGTTTTTT. Amino acids: CASSPDRTNEKLFF.

The chain joins TRBV9 to TRBJ2-3; 14 positions agree with TRBD2. CDR3 length: 20 amino acids. J gave up 8 bases and V 1 base, and 18 bases lay outside the gene matches. Germline V gene lookup returns CDR1 SGDLS and CDR2 YYNGEE. The CDR3 nucleotides are TGTGCCAGCAGCGTACGTAGTTTCGCCGGGACTAGCGGGAGAGGCGGTACGCAGTATTTT. Protein sequence: CASSVRSFAGTSGRGGTQYF.

The V call is TRBV9, the J call TRBJ2-2; D is possibly TRBD1 (6 bases). The CDR3 sequence is 15 residues long. Deletions cut 7 bases from V and 0 bases from J, with 13 bases between. The germline CDR1 and CDR2 sequences are SGDLS and YYNGEE. The CDR3 loop is CASRQANANTGELFF. As DNA, the CDR3 is TGTGCCAGCCGACAGGCAAACGCGAACACCGGGGAGCTGTTTTTT.

J is TRBJ2-1 and V is TRBV27, with D possibly matching TRBD2 (5 bases). The V and J ends lost 0 bases and 12 bases respectively, with 21 bases between them. This CDR3 spans 16 amino acids. From germline, CDR1 is MNHEY and CDR2 SMNVEV (reference sequence). CDR3 in DNA: TGTGCCAGCAGTTTATCGCCGGACTGGACTTTTCGCGGGCAGTTCTTC. It is translated as CASSLSPDWTFRGQFF.

The genes are TRBV6-1 and TRBJ1-5; tentatively, D is TRBD1 (5 bases). This CDR3 region has 15 residues. V was clipped by 4 bases and J by 6 bases, with 16 bases between them. CDR1 and CDR2 (germline): MNHNS, SASEGT. CDR3 protein: CASSARQTISQPQHF. The CDR3, as DNA: TGTGCCAGCAGTGCCCGACAGACGATCAGTCAGCCCCAGCATTTT.

This chain uses TRBV21-1 with TRBJ2-7; TRBD1 was called by the table and not checked on the DNA. TRBV21-1 is a documented pseudogene. The length of the CDR3 is 15 residues. As DNA, the CDR3 is TGTGCCAGCAAAAAAGAAAGGGACAGGGGCCACGAGCAGTACTTC. As protein: CASKKERDRGHEQYF.

A single count supports this clone. As DNA, the CDR3 is TGTGCCCGGGCGGGACAGGGGCTAAACGAGCAGTACTTC. Its protein is CARAGQGLNEQYF. This rearrangement joins TRBV30 to TRBJ2-7, with 10 nucleotides matching TRBD1. With V trimmed by 8 bases and J by 5 bases, 9 bases remained unmatched. The CDR3 length is 13 residues. Germline V CDR1 and CDR2: GTSNPN, SVGIG (reference sequence).

The rearrangement links TRBV9 to TRBJ1-4; D is undetermined. This CDR3 comprises 15 residues. Trimming removed 3 bases from V and 0 bases from J, with 9 bases in between. Germline CDR1 is SGDLS and CDR2 is YYNGEE. CDR3 loop: CASSASTTTNEKLFF. As DNA, the CDR3 is TGTGCCAGCAGCGCGTCGACAACAACTAATGAAAAACTGTTTTTT.

V and J are TRBV14 and TRBJ2-1; 8 bases are shared with TRBD2. The V segment lost 4 bases and the J segment 3 bases; nucleotides outside the gene matches: 2. From germline, CDR1 is SGHDN and CDR2 FVKESK. The CDR3 totals 14 residues. CDR3 sequence reads: CASSRTSLYNEQFF. As DNA, the CDR3 is TGTGCCAGCAGCCGGACTAGCCTCTACAATGAGCAGTTCTTC.

With respect to this clone: Being one base from a much bigger clone, this may be a read error. V is TRBV4-2 and J is TRBJ1-5; 11 nucleotides align to TRBD1. Germline CDR1 and CDR2: LGHNA and YNFKEQ. J gave up 7 bases and V 6 bases, and 8 bases lay outside the gene matches. CDR3 length equals 15 residues. The CDR3 loop reads CASREGQGAEQPQHF. For the CDR3, the DNA is TGTGCCAGCAGGGAAGGACAGGGGGCGGAACAGCCCCAGCATTTT.

V usage is TRBV7-6 and J usage is TRBJ1-2; TRBD1 might be the D (6 bases). Trimming left V 3 bases short and J 6 bases short, with 14 bases between. The CDR3 is made up of 14 amino acids. Germline CDR1 is SGHVS and CDR2 is FNYEAQ. The CDR3 loop reads CASSFSGGGDGYTF. CDR3 nucleotides: TGTGCCAGCAGCTTCTCCGGGGGCGGGGATGGCTACACCTTC. The full variable domain, rest sourced from reference TRBV7-6 and TRBJ1-2, is GAGVSQSPRYKVTKRGQDVALRCDPISGHVSLYWYRQALGQGPEFLTYFNYEAQQDKSGLPNDRFSAERPEGSISTLTIQRTEQRDSAMYRCASSFSGGGDGYTFGSGTRLTVV.

J is TRBJ1-2 and V is TRBV5-4; 11 bases align to TRBD1. With 3 bases clipped from V and 4 bases from J, the junction kept 5 bases outside the gene matches. Germline V gene data show CDR1 as SGHNT and CDR2 as YYREEE (reference sequence). The CDR3 is 15 residues long. The DNA for the CDR3 is TGTGCCAGCAGCTCTGGACAGGGGGCGGTCTATGGCTACACCTTC. Encoded protein: CASSSGQGAVYGYTF.

The table lists this clone with a few counts. The rearrangement joins TRBV11-2 to TRBJ1-1; D call uncertain. The CDR3 length is 11 residues. Trimming removed 1 base at V and 10 bases at J, with 7 bases between. The germline V gene has CDR1 SGHAT and CDR2 FQNNGV. The CDR3 nucleotides read TGTGCCAGCAGCTTAGGGCAGACAGCTTTCTTT. Protein product: CASSLGQTAFF.

The chain couples TRBV5-1 to TRBJ2-1; maybe TRBD2 (5 bases). Looked up from germline, CDR1 is SGHRS and CDR2 is YFSETQ. V was shortened by 4 bases and J by 0 bases, with 8 bases between the two germline ends. The CDR3 is 14 amino acids. In DNA form, the CDR3 reads TGCGCCAGCAGCGAGCGGAGCTCCTACAATGAGCAGTTCTTC. Translated, it gives CASSERSSYNEQFF.

The J gene is TRBJ1-1, the V gene TRBV28, with D perhaps matching TRBD1 (6 bases). The V end was cut by 6 bases, the J end by 3 bases, with 14 bases between. There are 14 residues in the CDR3. The V gene's germline CDR1 is MDHEN and CDR2 SYDVKM. The CDR3 bases are TGTGCCAGCAGCCTTAGGGGGGAGTACACTGAAGCTTTCTTT. It yields the protein CASSLRGEYTEAFF.

This chain joins TRBV7-9 and TRBJ2-7, with 10 bases matching TRBD2. The CDR3 sequence is 18 residues long. J was trimmed by 0 bases and V by 5 bases; bases with no gene match: 13. Germline CDR1 SEHNR, CDR2 FQNEAQ (reference sequence). In nucleotides, the CDR3 is TGTGCCAGCAGCCCTGATTCCTTACTAGCGGGGCTCTCCTACGAGCAGTACTTC. This sequence encodes CASSPDSLLAGLSYEQYF. Looking up the rest from reference TRBV7-9 and TRBJ2-7 gives the full variable domain: DTGVSQNPRHKITKRGQNVTFRCDPISEHNRLYWYRQTLGQGPEFLTYFQNEAQLEKSRLLSDRFSAERPKGSFSTLEIQRTEQGDSAMYLCASSPDSLLAGLSYEQYFGPGTRLTVT.

The chain has TRBV7-2 and TRBJ2-3; 9 bases are a match to TRBD2. With 5 bases clipped from V and 6 bases from J, the junction kept 12 bases outside the gene matches. Per the germline V gene, CDR1 is SGHTA and CDR2 is FQGNSA. This CDR3 contains 16 residues. The CDR3 sequence: CASSAPTSGPKDTQYF. CDR3 DNA sequence: TGTGCCAGCAGCGCCCCGACTAGCGGACCTAAGGATACGCAGTATTTT.

The V and J genes are TRBV19 and TRBJ1-1; D is perhaps TRBD1 (5 bases). This CDR3 spans 17 amino acids. V dropped 5 bases and J dropped 2 bases, with 21 bases sitting between them. CDR1 and CDR2 (germline): LNHDA, SQIVND (reference sequence). The CDR3 region is CASSSYRIPRGNTEAFF. CDR3 in DNA: TGTGCCAGTAGTTCCTACAGGATACCGAGAGGAAACACTGAAGCTTTCTTT.

Here the CDR3 DNA reads TGTGCCAGCAAAGGAGATGGGGGGCCTGACTATGGCTACACCTTC. Encoded protein: CASKGDGGPDYGYTF. This chain links TRBV6-6 with TRBJ1-2; weak D call: TRBD1 (6 bases). This CDR3 has 15 residues. The V end was cut by 7 bases, the J end by 3 bases, with 18 bases between. Germline values: CDR1 MNHNY, CDR2 SVGAGI (reference sequence).

This chain joins TRBV7-2 and TRBJ2-7; the match to TRBD2 covers 10 bases. This CDR3 has 15 amino acids. Germline trimming cut 7 bases from V and 5 bases from J; bases unmatched to any gene: 11. The germline CDR1 and CDR2 sequences are SGHTA and FQGNSA. Written as DNA, the CDR3 is TGTGCCAGCACCCCCTGGTTAGCGGGGGGAAACGAGCAGTACTTC. Translated: CASTPWLAGGNEQYF.

V gene TRBV6-5 combines with J gene TRBJ1-1; the D gene is possibly TRBD1 (6 bases). CDR1 and CDR2 (germline): MNHEY, SVGAGI. V was pared by 7 bases and J by 1 base, with 10 bases between. The length of the CDR3 is 13 residues. For the CDR3, the DNA is TGTGCCAGCATCCAACAGGGGAACACTGAAGCTTTCTTT. This codes for CASIQQGNTEAFF.

The CDR3 loop reads CATLTSAGRIDYGYTF. The CDR3 DNA reads as TGTGCCACCCTGACATCGGCGGGGAGAATAGACTATGGCTACACCTTC. The chain combines TRBV5-8 with TRBJ1-2; D not resolved. Germline V CDR1 and CDR2: SGHTS, YDEGEE. Deletions cut 9 bases from V and 3 bases from J, with 24 bases between. The CDR3 length is 16 residues.

The CDR3: CAWKMVGGYEQYF. As DNA, the CDR3 is TGTGCCTGGAAAATGGTTGGCGGGTACGAGCAGTACTTC. The J gene is TRBJ2-7, the V gene TRBV30; tentative D call: TRBD2 (5 bases). The germline V gene has CDR1 GTSNPN and CDR2 SVGIG (reference sequence). This CDR3 spans 13 amino acids. With 4 bases removed from V and 4 bases from J, the gap between germline ends came to 14 bases.